Listed below are T cell receptor beta chains from one sample, sequenced in a study of shared clonotypes between healthy human individuals. TCRdb's copy holds only in-frame clones and misses some; the assay was immunoSEQ multiplex PCR. The sample lists about 680,000 clones, approximately 90% occurring once. The sequenced sample was naive CD8+ T cells sorted from blood. These receptor sequences come from a man aged 30 to 39 in good health. CDR3s include the opening cysteine and the closing phenylalanine or tryptophan. A D gene is named only where the DNA matches it firmly. Clone sizes are given selectively: once, few, many, or a class where the clone is expanded.

TRBD2	-	TRBV27	TRBJ2-1	TGTGCCAGCAGTTTCTCTAGCGGGATGTTCGGTGAGCAGTTCTTC	CASSFSSGMFGEQFF
-	-	TRBV19	TRBJ2-1	TGTGCCAGTAGTATACTCGGCTACAATGAGCAGTTCTTC	CASSILGYNEQFF
TRBD1	-	TRBV5-8	TRBJ2-1	TGTGCCAGAGATTACCGGGACAGGGGGCGCGTGGGGCAGTTCTTC	CARDYRDRGRVGQFF
-	-	TRBV11-2	TRBJ1-1	TGTGCCAGCAGCTTTACCGGGGGGCTCACTGAAGCTTTCTTT	CASSFTGGLTEAFF
TRBD1	-	TRBV30	TRBJ1-1	TGTGCCTGGAACCCCGGGACAGGGCCCACTGAAGCTTTCTTT	CAWNPGTGPTEAFF
TRBD1	-	TRBV29-1	TRBJ2-1	TGCAGCGTAGAACCGGGACAGGGCAAGAATGAGCAGTTCTTC	CSVEPGQGKNEQFF
TRBD2	-	TRBV7-2	TRBJ2-2	TGTGCCAGCACCCCTAGCCCGTCTAGCGGAAACACCGGGGAGCTGTTTTTT	CASTPSPSSGNTGELFF
-	-	TRBV28	TRBJ1-2	TGTGCCAGCAGGCCAGGGATTGCTAACTATGGCTACACCTTC	CASRPGIANYGYTF
TRBD2	once	TRBV27	TRBJ2-1	TGTGCCAGCAGTTTCGGACTAGCGGGGCACTCCTACAATGAGCAGTTCTTC	CASSFGLAGHSYNEQFF
TRBD1	-	TRBV27	TRBJ2-1	TGTGCCAGCAGTTTCGGCAGGGGGCTCTATGAGCAGTTCTTC	CASSFGRGLYEQFF
-	-	TRBV5-6	TRBJ1-2	TGTGCCAGCATCCCGGTTGGGGGCGAAGCTAACTATGGCTACACCTTC	CASIPVGGEANYGYTF
TRBD2	-	TRBV7-8	TRBJ2-5	TGTGCCAGCAGCTTAGAGGGACCGGGACTAGCGGAGGAGGGCAATAAGCGAGAGACCCAGTACTTC	CASSLEGPGLAEEGNKRETQYF
TRBD2	-	TRBV27	TRBJ2-1	TGTGCCAGCAGTTCCCTCTTGAAGCGGGAGTCCTACAATGAGCAGTTCTTC	CASSSLLKRESYNEQFF
-	-	TRBV7-9	TRBJ2-1	TGTGCCAGCCTAGGGCAGGGTGGGGACAATGAGCAGTTCTTC	CASLGQGGDNEQFF
TRBD2	-	TRBV6-5	TRBJ2-1	TGTGCCAGCAGTTACAGCGGCTGGACTAGCGACAATGAGCAGTTCTTC	CASSYSGWTSDNEQFF
-	-	TRBV5-5	TRBJ2-7	TGTGCCAGCAGCTTGGACAGACCTCCGGGGCAGTACTTC	CASSLDRPPGQYF
TRBD2	-	TRBV4-2	TRBJ2-1	TGTGCCAGCAGCCCGCCCCAGCGGGACTATACCTACAATGAGCAGTTCTTC	CASSPPQRDYTYNEQFF
TRBD1	-	TRBV6-6	TRBJ1-1	TGTGCCAGCAGTGGAACGACAGGGGGCACTGAAGCTTTCTTT	CASSGTTGGTEAFF
TRBD2	-	TRBV11-2	TRBJ2-1	TGTGCCAGCAGTGGGGGGGTTTACATCAGGGAGCAGTTCTTC	CASSGGVYIREQFF
-	-	TRBV7-2	TRBJ2-3	TGTGCCAGCAGCTTGAACAGCGGAGCGTCACGCACAGATACGCAGTATTTT	CASSLNSGASRTDTQYF
TRBD1	-	TRBV27	TRBJ1-3	TGTGCCAGCAGTTCCCTGGGACAGCCTTACTCTGGAAACACCATATATTTT	CASSSLGQPYSGNTIYF
TRBD1	-	TRBV28	TRBJ2-5	TGTGCCAGCAGTAAAGGCCAAACAGGGGGCGCAGAGACCCAGTACTTC	CASSKGQTGGAETQYF
-	once	TRBV2	TRBJ1-3	TGTGCCAGCAGGGCGCCCGGAAACACCATATATTTT	CASRAPGNTIYF
TRBD2	-	TRBV9	TRBJ2-5	TGTGCCAGCAGCCCCCGGCCTAGCGGGAGTCGGGAGACCCAGTACTTC	CASSPRPSGSRETQYF
TRBD1	-	TRBV6-6	TRBJ2-2	TGTGCCAGCAGCCCCACAGGGGTCGACACCGGGGAGCTGTTTTTT	CASSPTGVDTGELFF
-	-	TRBV27	TRBJ2-1	TGTGCCAGCAGTTTAGCAGGCCAAGAGCAGTTCTTC	CASSLAGQEQFF
TRBD2	-	TRBV2	TRBJ2-2	TGTGCCATGCTAGCGGGGGCGAACACCGGGGAGCTGTTTTTT	CAMLAGANTGELFF
-	once	TRBV9	TRBJ2-1	TGTGCCAGCAGTGTCTACGGGGAGAGAAATGAGCAGTTCTTC	CASSVYGERNEQFF
-	once	TRBV7-3	TRBJ2-2	TGTGCCAGCAGCTCCGGAGGAGGGCCAGGGGAGCTGTTTTTT	CASSSGGGPGELFF
TRBD1	-	TRBV7-8	TRBJ2-1	TGTGCCAGCAGCTTTTTTGGACAGGAAAGCTCCTACAATGAGCAGTTCTTC	CASSFFGQESSYNEQFF
-	-	TRBV4-3	TRBJ2-3	TGCGCCAGCAGCCAAGTACTAGATGCAGATACGCAGTATTTT	CASSQVLDADTQYF
TRBD2	-	TRBV19	TRBJ2-3	TGTGCCAGTAGTCCCAGGACTAGCGGGAGGGCTACAGATACGCAGTATTTT	CASSPRTSGRATDTQYF
-	-	TRBV2	TRBJ1-2	TGTGCCAGCAGTGAGTCGTGGGGGGATGGCTACACCTTC	CASSESWGDGYTF
-	-	TRBV29-1	TRBJ2-2	TGCAGCGTTGATAGCGGGAACACCGGGGAGCTGTTTTTT	CSVDSGNTGELFF
TRBD1	-	TRBV19	TRBJ2-3	TGTGCCAGTAGTATTGGGACAGGGGTACATACGCAGTATTTT	CASSIGTGVHTQYF
-	-	TRBV7-9	TRBJ2-6	TGTGCCAGCAGCTTAGGAGAGAATTCTGGGGCCAACGTCCTGACTTTC	CASSLGENSGANVLTF
-	once	TRBV5-8	TRBJ2-7	TGTGCCAGCAGCTTGGATGTGGGCTCCTACGAGCAGTACTTC	CASSLDVGSYEQYF
TRBD1	-	TRBV5-4	TRBJ2-7	TGTGCCAGCAGCCTCTCTGTACAGGGGGCTGAAGAGCAGTACTTC	CASSLSVQGAEEQYF
TRBD2	-	TRBV27	TRBJ2-7	TGTGCCAGCAGTTCTTCTAGCGGGCATCGGTCCTACGAGCAGTACTTC	CASSSSSGHRSYEQYF
-	-	TRBV7-2	TRBJ2-5	TGTGCCAGCAGCTTAGACTGGCAACCCCAGGAGACCCAGTACTTC	CASSLDWQPQETQYF
TRBD2	-	TRBV10-3	TRBJ2-7	TGTGCCATCAAGCGGGAGGACTCCTACGAGCAGTACTTC	CAIKREDSYEQYF
TRBD1	-	TRBV7-9	TRBJ1-4	TGTGCCAGCAGCCCCCCCAGGGGGCGAACTAATGAAAAACTGTTTTTT	CASSPPRGRTNEKLFF
-	-	TRBV5-1	TRBJ1-3	TGCGCCAGCAGCTCTACTTCTGGAAACACCATATATTTT	CASSSTSGNTIYF
-	-	TRBV5-5	TRBJ1-1	TGTGCCAGCAGCTTGGTGGGGGCCGGGAACACTGAAGCTTTCTTT	CASSLVGAGNTEAFF
-	-	TRBV19	TRBJ2-7	TGTGCCAGTAGTTTCGGGCGGGCGGCCGAGCAGTACTTC	CASSFGRAAEQYF
TRBD2	-	TRBV13	TRBJ2-2	TGTGCCAGCAGCTTAGGACTAGCGGGAGACACCGGGGAGCTGTTTTTT	CASSLGLAGDTGELFF